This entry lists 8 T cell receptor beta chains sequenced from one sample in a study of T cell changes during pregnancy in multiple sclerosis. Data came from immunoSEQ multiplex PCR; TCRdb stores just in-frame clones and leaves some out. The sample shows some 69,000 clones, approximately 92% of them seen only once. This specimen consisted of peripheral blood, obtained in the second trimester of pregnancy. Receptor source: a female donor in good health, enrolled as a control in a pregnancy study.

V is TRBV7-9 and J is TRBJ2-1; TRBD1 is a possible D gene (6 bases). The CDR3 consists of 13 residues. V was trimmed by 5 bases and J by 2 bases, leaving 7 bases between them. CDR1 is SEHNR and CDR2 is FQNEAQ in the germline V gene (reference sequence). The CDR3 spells CASSGGPYNEQFF. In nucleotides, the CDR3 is TGTGCCAGCAGCGGGGGCCCCTACAATGAGCAGTTCTTC.

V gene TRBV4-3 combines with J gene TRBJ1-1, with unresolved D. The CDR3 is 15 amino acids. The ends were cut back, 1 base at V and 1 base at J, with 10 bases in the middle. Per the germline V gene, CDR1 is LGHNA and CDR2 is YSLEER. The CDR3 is CASSQGPGWNTEAFF. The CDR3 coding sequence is TGCGCCAGCAGCCAAGGCCCAGGATGGAACACTGAAGCTTTCTTT.

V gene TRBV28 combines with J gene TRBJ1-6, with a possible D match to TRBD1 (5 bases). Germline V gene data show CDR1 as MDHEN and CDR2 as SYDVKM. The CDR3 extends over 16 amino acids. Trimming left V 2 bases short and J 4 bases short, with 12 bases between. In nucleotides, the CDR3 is TGTGCCAGCAGTTTACCGGGGGTTCGTTATAATTCACCCCTCCACTTT. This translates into CASSLPGVRYNSPLHF.

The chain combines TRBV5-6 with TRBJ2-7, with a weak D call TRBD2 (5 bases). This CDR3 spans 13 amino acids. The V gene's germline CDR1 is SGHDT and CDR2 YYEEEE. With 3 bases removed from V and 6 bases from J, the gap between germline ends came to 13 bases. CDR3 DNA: TGTGCCAGCAGCTCCGGACTCTCGGGCGAGCAGTACTTC. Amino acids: CASSSGLSGEQYF.

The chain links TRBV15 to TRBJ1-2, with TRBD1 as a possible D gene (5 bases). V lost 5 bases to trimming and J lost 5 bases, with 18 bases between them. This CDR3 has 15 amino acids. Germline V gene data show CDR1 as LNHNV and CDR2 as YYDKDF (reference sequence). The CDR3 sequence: CATSGSKGEVYGYTF. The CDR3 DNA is TGTGCCACCAGCGGTAGTAAAGGGGAGGTGTATGGCTACACCTTC.

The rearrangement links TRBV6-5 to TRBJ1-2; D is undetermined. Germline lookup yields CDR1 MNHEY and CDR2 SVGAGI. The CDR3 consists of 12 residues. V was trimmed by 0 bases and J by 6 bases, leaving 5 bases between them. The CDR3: CASSYSGHGYTF. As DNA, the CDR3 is TGTGCCAGCAGTTACTCGGGCCATGGCTACACCTTC.

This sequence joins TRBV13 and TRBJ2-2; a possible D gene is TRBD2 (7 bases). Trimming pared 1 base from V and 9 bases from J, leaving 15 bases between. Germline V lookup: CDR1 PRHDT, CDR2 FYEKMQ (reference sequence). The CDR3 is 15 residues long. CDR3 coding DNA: TGTGCCAGCAGCTTAGCCGGCGGGGGCCTCCGGGAGCTGTTTTTT. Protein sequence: CASSLAGGGLRELFF.

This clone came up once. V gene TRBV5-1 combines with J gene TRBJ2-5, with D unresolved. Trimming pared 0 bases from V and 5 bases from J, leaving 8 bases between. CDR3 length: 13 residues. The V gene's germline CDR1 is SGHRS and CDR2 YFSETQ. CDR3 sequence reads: CASSLAGVETQYF. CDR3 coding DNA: TGCGCCAGCAGCTTGGCAGGCGTTGAGACCCAGTACTTC. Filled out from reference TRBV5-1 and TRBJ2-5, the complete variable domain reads KAGVTQTPRYLIKTRGQQVTLSCSPISGHRSVSWYQQTPGQGLQFLFEYFSETQRNKGNFPGRFSGRQFSNSRSEMNVSTLELGDSALYLCASSLAGVETQYFGPGTRLLVL.